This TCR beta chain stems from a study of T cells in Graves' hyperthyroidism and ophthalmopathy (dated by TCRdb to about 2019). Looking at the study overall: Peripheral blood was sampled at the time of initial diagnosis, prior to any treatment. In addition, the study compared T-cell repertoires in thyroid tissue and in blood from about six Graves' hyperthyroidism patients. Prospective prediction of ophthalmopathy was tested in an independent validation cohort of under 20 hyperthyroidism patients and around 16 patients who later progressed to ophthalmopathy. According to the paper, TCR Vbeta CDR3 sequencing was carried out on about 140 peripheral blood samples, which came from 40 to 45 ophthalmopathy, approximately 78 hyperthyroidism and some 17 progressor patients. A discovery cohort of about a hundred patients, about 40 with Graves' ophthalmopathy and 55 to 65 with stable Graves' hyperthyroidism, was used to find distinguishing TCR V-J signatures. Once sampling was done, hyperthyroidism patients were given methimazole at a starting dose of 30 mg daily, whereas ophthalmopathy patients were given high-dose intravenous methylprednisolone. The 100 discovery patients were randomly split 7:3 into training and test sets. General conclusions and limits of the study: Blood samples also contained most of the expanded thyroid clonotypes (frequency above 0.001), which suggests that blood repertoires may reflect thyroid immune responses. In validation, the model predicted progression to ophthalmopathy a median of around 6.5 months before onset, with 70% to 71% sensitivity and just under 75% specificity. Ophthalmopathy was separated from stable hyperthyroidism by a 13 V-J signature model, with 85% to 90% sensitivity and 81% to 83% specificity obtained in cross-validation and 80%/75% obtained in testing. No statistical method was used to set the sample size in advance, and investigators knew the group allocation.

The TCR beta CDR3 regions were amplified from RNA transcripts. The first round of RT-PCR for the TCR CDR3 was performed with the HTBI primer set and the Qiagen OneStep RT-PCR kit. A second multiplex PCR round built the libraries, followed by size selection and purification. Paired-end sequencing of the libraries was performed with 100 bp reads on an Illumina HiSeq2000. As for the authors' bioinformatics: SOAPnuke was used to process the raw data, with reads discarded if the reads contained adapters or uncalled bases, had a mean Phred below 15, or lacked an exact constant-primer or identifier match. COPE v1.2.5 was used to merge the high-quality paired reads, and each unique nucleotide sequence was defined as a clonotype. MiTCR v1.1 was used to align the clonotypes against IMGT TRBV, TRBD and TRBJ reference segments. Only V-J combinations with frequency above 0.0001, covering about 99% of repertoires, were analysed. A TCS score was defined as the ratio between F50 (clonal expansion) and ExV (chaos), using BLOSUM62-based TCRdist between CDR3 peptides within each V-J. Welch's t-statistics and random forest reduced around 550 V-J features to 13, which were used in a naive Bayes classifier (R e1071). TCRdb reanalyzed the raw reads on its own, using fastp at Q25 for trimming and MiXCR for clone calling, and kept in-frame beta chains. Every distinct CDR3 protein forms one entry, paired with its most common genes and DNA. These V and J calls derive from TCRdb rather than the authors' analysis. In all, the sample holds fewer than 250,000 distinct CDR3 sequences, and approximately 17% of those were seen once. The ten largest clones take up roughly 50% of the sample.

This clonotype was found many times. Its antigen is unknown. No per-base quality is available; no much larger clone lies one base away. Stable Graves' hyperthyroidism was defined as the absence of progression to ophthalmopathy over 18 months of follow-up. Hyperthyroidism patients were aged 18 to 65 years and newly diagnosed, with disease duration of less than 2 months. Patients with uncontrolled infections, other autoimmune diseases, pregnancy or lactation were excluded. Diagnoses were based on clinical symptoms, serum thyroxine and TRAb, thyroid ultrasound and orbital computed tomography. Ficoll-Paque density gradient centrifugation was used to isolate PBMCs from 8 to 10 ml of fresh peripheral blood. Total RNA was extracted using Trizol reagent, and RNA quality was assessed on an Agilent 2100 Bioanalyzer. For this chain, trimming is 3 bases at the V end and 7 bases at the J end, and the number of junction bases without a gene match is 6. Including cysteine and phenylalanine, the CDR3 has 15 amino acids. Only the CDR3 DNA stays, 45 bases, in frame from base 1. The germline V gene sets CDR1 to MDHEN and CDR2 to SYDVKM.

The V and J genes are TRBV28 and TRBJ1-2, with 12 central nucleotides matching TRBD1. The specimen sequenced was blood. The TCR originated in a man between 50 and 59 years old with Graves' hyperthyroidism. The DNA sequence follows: TGTGCCAGCAGTTTCCGGGACAGGGGGCTTGGTGGCTACACCTTC. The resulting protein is CASSFRDRGLGGYTF.